Listed below are T cell receptor beta chains from one sample, sequenced in a study of T cells after yellow fever vaccination. TCRdb re-called the 5' RACE reads through MiXCR, storing one row per CDR3 protein. The sample shows some 340,000 distinct CDR3 sequences, roughly 4.3% of them seen only once. Sequences were derived from PBMCs, sampled 5 days after the yellow fever booster vaccination. Every receptor here comes from a man younger than 30 who received the YFV17D yellow fever vaccine. CDR3s include the opening cysteine and the closing phenylalanine or tryptophan. A D gene is named only where the DNA matches it firmly.

TRBV29-1,-,CSVERALGQYF
TRBV7-2,-,CASSWQGTRDSGNTIYF
TRBV5-6,-,CASSFTLGTLSNQPQHF
TRBV5-1,-,CASHDTGTDTQYF
TRBV5-1,-,CASHREAGSFYGYTF
TRBV4-2,-,CASSPPAGSYGYTF
TRBV7-2,TRBD2,CASSLTTLAGGYEQYF
TRBV4-1,TRBD1,CASSQPGQEKLFF
TRBV29-1,-,CSVEKIGPRNEQFF
TRBV10-3,-,CAIRLGGRSGNTIYF
TRBV6-1,-,CASIRNYGYTF
TRBV7-9,-,CATLRMANTGELFF
TRBV27,-,CASSFSARGGEKQYF
TRBV9,TRBD1,CASSTSGQGLEKLFF
TRBV20-1,TRBD1,CSLTDRVHNEQFF
TRBV7-9,-,CASSSARAPDYNEQFF
TRBV10-3,-,CAISAGGMETQYF
TRBV5-8,-,CASSRVGTQYF
TRBV5-3,-,CARRDSRAKNIQYF